This T cell receptor beta chain emerged from a study of shared clonotypes between healthy human individuals. Overall study: Per donor, three plates held CD4 naive cells, three held CD4 memory, two held CD8 naive and one held CD8 memory.

Findings and limits, study-wide: Shared across several donors were about 4.6% of the naive CD4 clonotypes.

CD8 memory was a combination that joined CD45RO+ cells with CCR7-negative CD45RA+ TemRA cells. In the original analysis: Filtering of immunoSEQ junctional sequences could not match full-length read filtering. Assay used: immunoSEQ multiplex PCR; TCRdb lists only in-frame clones, some missing. For V, J and clone size, that table is used; D and trimming come from the DNA. The sample lists around 320,000 clones, roughly 87% occurring once. The CDR3 consists of 15 residues. The germline V gene has CDR1 SEHNR and CDR2 FQNEAQ (reference sequence). The V end lost 4 bases, the J end lost 0 bases, and 12 bases lay between the germline ends. As concerns this clone: Its antigen is unknown.

The V gene is TRBV7-9, the J gene TRBJ1-1, with TRBD1 as a possible D gene (6 bases). Sequencing input: memory CD8+ T cells sorted from blood. Stated subset: CD45RO+ cells pooled with CCR7-negative TemRA cells. The TCR originated in a man younger than 30 in good health. The CDR3 bases are TGTGCCAGCAGCTCGAGGACAGCACTGAACACTGAAGCTTTCTTT. Translation gives CASSSRTALNTEAFF. Based on the CDR3 plus reference TRBV7-9 and TRBJ1-1, the full variable domain is DTGVSQNPRHKITKRGQNVTFRCDPISEHNRLYWYRQTLGQGPEFLTYFQNEAQLEKSRLLSDRFSAERPKGSFSTLEIQRTEQGDSAMYLCASSSRTALNTEAFFGQGTRLTVV.